There are a few counts of the clone carrying this T cell receptor beta chain. CDR3 length: 16 residues. The germline gives CDR1 ENHRY, CDR2 SYGVKD. V was clipped by 3 bases and J by 2 bases, with 14 bases between them. The data were taken from a study of T cell repertoires in cytomegalovirus infection. In the study overall: Matching HLA type, along with CMV infection, was indicated by public TCR beta signatures.

TCRdb reanalysed the reads using MiXCR and keeps one entry per CDR3 protein. The table shows around 310,000 distinct CDR3 sequences, with roughly a sixth occurring only once. The rearrangement links TRBV10-3 to TRBJ1-5; D call uncertain. The TCR comes from a human donor in good health (CMV status not recorded). Some clones in this sample may be carry-over from other donors' samples. The sample comprised PBMCs. The chain's CDR3 is CAISDSFSRGNQPQHF. CDR3 in DNA: TGTGCCATCAGTGACTCCTTTTCTAGGGGCAATCAGCCCCAGCATTTT.